This T cell receptor (beta chain) was sequenced for a study of long-term antiretroviral therapy in people with HIV. The immunoSEQ assay was v3.0, run at survey level. Sequencing targeted 40,000-50,000 T-cell genomes per sample. Some clones are missing from TCRdb's copy, which holds only in-frame ones; the method was immunoSEQ multiplex PCR. This table has about 21,000 clones, 79% appearing once. Germline V CDR1 and CDR2: MRHNA, SNTAGT. The J segment lost 3 bases and the V segment lost 10 bases, leaving 10 bases of the junction unmatched. The CDR3 covers 15 residues. Note on this clone: The antigen is undetermined.

Study outcomes and limitations: Pre-ART clonal expansion yielded clones that dominated the repertoire at all time points. Against controls, HIV repertoires showed narrower ranges of CDR3 length. Increased diversity was seen after ART, yet it remained lower than in transplant donor controls.

The source of this sequence is a woman aged 40 to 49 with HIV. The input for sequencing was unsorted PBMCs, taken 4.1 years after starting antiretroviral therapy. The chain joins TRBV6-4 to TRBJ2-7, with 12 bases fitting TRBD2. CDR3 sequence (DNA): TGTGCCACTAGGGCCAAGGGACTAGCGGGCTACGAGCAGTACTTC. The encoded protein is CATRAKGLAGYEQYF.